This TCR beta chain derives from a study of blood T cells in healthy people across ages. This clonotype came up a few times. Its antigen is unknown. Using a J-beta primer mix together with a sample-barcoded 5' primer, a second PCR was run for about 7 to 12 cycles. From each sample, at least 2.5 million paired-end reads containing CDR3 were obtained. TCRdb fed the 5' RACE reads into MiXCR, producing one record per CDR3 protein. Of over 600,000 distinct CDR3 sequences listed, around 41% are singletons. Study-wide points: Strong correlation linked observed beta diversity and percent naive T cells. Fewer expanded clones and more diversity marked long-lived versus aged donors.

The CDR3 consists of 17 residues. J was trimmed by 0 bases and V by 1 base; bases with no gene match: 6. Germline lookup yields CDR1 LNHNV and CDR2 YYDKDF (reference sequence). The authors drew 8.5 to 10 milliliters of peripheral blood from each donor. The chain joins TRBV15 to TRBJ2-4; TRBD1 agrees at 7 bases. The source of this sequence is a man older than 75 in good health. The specimen was blood. The CDR3 here is CATSRGDRDLAKNIQYF. The DNA of the CDR3 is TGTGCCACCAGCAGAGGAGACAGGGACCTAGCCAAAAACATTCAGTACTTC.